This paragraph covers one T cell receptor (beta chain) sequence. The data originate from a study of blood T cell repertoires in COVID-19. Study as a whole: Samples taken during acute and convalescent COVID-19 were collected in the United States, Italy and Spain.

In the authors' workflow: Estimates of nucleated cell counts were drawn from the amplification of reference gene primers. The protocol was immunoSEQ multiplex PCR, while the TCRdb copy is restricted to in-frame clones and leaves out a portion. D and trimming were read from the DNA, whereas the V and J calls and clone size are those reported in that table. Among 120,000 or so clones listed, approximately 87% were seen once. The CDR3 loop spans 15 amino acids. Trimming pared 0 bases from V and 2 bases from J, leaving 11 bases between. CDR1 and CDR2 from the germline V gene are SGHNT and YYREEE (reference sequence).

Sequenced sample: peripheral blood. The receptor was derived from a woman aged 70-85 years with acute or convalescent COVID-19. This sequence joins TRBV5-4 and TRBJ1-1; the D gene is possibly TRBD1 (6 bases). This chain's CDR3 is CASSLGRGRNTEAFF. CDR3 nucleotide sequence: TGTGCCAGCAGCTTGGGCAGGGGTAGAAACACTGAAGCTTTCTTT.